Following are 15 T cell receptor beta chains from one sample sequenced in a study of cytomegalovirus exposure and HLA in healthy donors. 13 Jbeta primers and 60 Vbeta primers were used for the PCR. The repertoire was sequenced with immunoSEQ multiplex PCR; TCRdb's copy has only in-frame clones and lacks some. The table lists more than 85,000 clones, around 84% of them singletons. The sequenced sample was PBMCs. The receptor set was obtained from a woman aged 25 to 39 in good health and CMV-seronegative.

CDR3 nucleotide sequence: TGCGCCAGCAGCCAGTTAGAAACCCCGAATTCACCCCTCCACTTT. This gives the protein CASSQLETPNSPLHF. The V gene is TRBV4-1, the J gene TRBJ1-6; D is uncertain. The CDR3 sequence is 15 residues long. Per germline, CDR1 MGHRA and CDR2 YSYEKL. The V gene lost 3 bases and the J gene lost 7 bases, with 13 bases spanning the gap.

Concerning this clone: An end of the junction does not agree with germline; a read error may underlie this. The chain uses TRBV7-7 and TRBJ2-5; a weak D match, TRBD1 (6 bases). This CDR3 has 14 amino acids. Germline V gene data show CDR1 as SSHAT and CDR2 as FNYEAQ (reference sequence). This CDR3 reads CASSPDRGGETQYF. CDR3 DNA sequence: TGTGCTAGCAGCCCGGACCGAGGGGGAGAGACCCAGTACTTC.

This chain joins TRBV13 and TRBJ2-4, with TRBD1 matching over 8 bases. Germline lookup yields CDR1 PRHDT and CDR2 FYEKMQ (reference sequence). Trimming removed 4 bases from V and 2 bases from J; junction bases left unmatched: 7. The CDR3 runs to 16 residues. The CDR3, as DNA: TGTGCCAGCAGCTACACTCGACAGGGGTCCAAAAACATTCAGTACTTC. Protein product: CASSYTRQGSKNIQYF.

V and J are TRBV2 and TRBJ1-4, with a possible D match to TRBD1 (6 bases). CDR1 SNHLY and CDR2 FYNNEI come from the germline V gene. This CDR3 comprises 15 residues. Trimming stripped 5 bases from V and 8 bases from J, with 18 bases between. The CDR3 coding sequence is TGTGCCAGCAGTAAACAGGGAGAATGGTTGGAAAAACTGTTTTTT. Translation: CASSKQGEWLEKLFF.

A note on this clone: One junction end disagrees with the germline gene, perhaps due to a read error. This sequence joins TRBV7-7 and TRBJ2-5, with D hard to call. Germline V gives CDR1 SSHAT, CDR2 FNYEAQ (reference sequence). The CDR3 totals 15 residues. The CDR3 nucleotides read TGTGCTAGCAGCTTAGGGTTGCAGTACCAAGAGACCCAGTACTTC. This encodes CASSLGLQYQETQYF. The full variable domain, rest sourced from reference TRBV7-7 and TRBJ2-5, is GAGVSQSPRYKVTKRGQDVTLRCDPISSHATLYWYQQALGQGPEFLTYFNYEAQPDKSGLPSDRFSAERPEGSISTLTIQRTEQRDSAMYRCASSLGLQYQETQYFGPGTRLLVL.

Only one count was recorded for this clone. This chain connects TRBV11-2 to TRBJ1-5, with 7 bases fitting TRBD1. V trimming: 5 bases; J trimming: 4 bases; junction bases outside the gene matches: 8. The CDR3 consists of 15 residues. CDR1 SGHAT and CDR2 FQNNGV come from the germline V gene. The CDR3 here is CASSHTGALNQPQHF. The CDR3 nucleotides are TGTGCCAGCAGCCATACAGGGGCGCTTAATCAGCCCCAGCATTTT.

V gene TRBV28 combines with J gene TRBJ1-1; D may be TRBD1 (6 bases). V shed 4 bases and J shed 0 bases, with 6 bases lying between them. Germline V gives CDR1 MDHEN, CDR2 SYDVKM. This CDR3 contains 13 residues. The CDR3 here is CASSSGVNTEAFF. For the CDR3, the DNA is TGTGCCAGCAGTTCAGGGGTGAACACTGAAGCTTTCTTT. The full variable domain, rest sourced from reference TRBV28 and TRBJ1-1, is DVKVTQSSRYLVKRTGEKVFLECVQDMDHENMFWYRQDPGLGLRLIYFSYDVKMKEKGDIPEGYSVSREKKERFSLILESASTNQTSMYLCASSSGVNTEAFFGQGTRLTVV.

This clone has a handful of counts. V and J are TRBV4-3 and TRBJ2-1; 8 bases align to TRBD2. Per the germline V gene, CDR1 is LGHNA and CDR2 is YSLEER. With V trimmed by 0 bases and J by 7 bases, 14 bases remained unmatched. The CDR3 covers 18 residues. DNA for the CDR3: TGCGCCAGCAGCCAAGATAACTTGCCAGCGGGGGTTCTAAATGAGCAGTTCTTC. Residues: CASSQDNLPAGVLNEQFF.

This clone was counted a few times. This chain connects TRBV7-2 to TRBJ2-1; D is ambiguous. CDR1 is SGHTA and CDR2 is FQGNSA in the germline V gene. V shed 1 base and J shed 0 bases, with 4 bases lying between them. The CDR3 is made up of 14 amino acids. The CDR3 coding sequence is TGTGCCAGCAGCTTAGGAGCCTCCTACAATGAGCAGTTCTTC. Its protein product is CASSLGASYNEQFF.

The chain employs TRBV29-1 and TRBJ2-1; 10 bases are a match to TRBD2. Germline V gives CDR1 SQVTM, CDR2 ANQGSEA. CDR3 length equals 12 residues. V was pared by 6 bases and J by 8 bases, with 4 bases of the junction left unmatched. CDR3 in amino acids: CSVTSGYDEQFF. CDR3 sequence (DNA): TGCAGCGTGACTAGCGGGTATGATGAGCAGTTCTTC.

This sequence joins TRBV2 and TRBJ1-3; 8 bases fit TRBD1. This CDR3 is 16 amino acids long. After removal of 0 bases from V and 2 bases from J, the junction contained 3 bases not matched to a gene. The germline gives CDR1 SNHLY, CDR2 FYNNEI. The CDR3 DNA reads as TGTGCCAGCAGTGAAGCGCTGGACAGGGCTGGAAACACCATATATTTT. The encoded protein is CASSEALDRAGNTIYF.

V usage is TRBV6-5 and J usage is TRBJ2-3; 8 nucleotides agree with TRBD1. This CDR3 contains 14 residues. The V gene's germline CDR1 is MNHEY and CDR2 SVGAGI. With V trimmed by 2 bases and J by 4 bases, 2 bases remained unmatched. As DNA, the CDR3 is TGTGCCAGCAGTTACCTGGGACAGGCAGATACGCAGTATTTT. Its translation: CASSYLGQADTQYF.

The chain carries TRBV6-5 and TRBJ1-5; D ambiguous. The V end lost 2 bases, the J end lost 4 bases, and 9 bases lay between the germline ends. CDR3 length: 14 residues. Germline assignment: CDR1 MNHEY and CDR2 SVGAGI. CDR3 bases: TGTGCCAGCAGTTACCTGGGCCATAATCAGCCCCAGCATTTT. Its translation is CASSYLGHNQPQHF.

The chain combines TRBV6-6 with TRBJ2-7; TRBD1 matches 7 bases. The ends lost 7 bases at V and 5 bases at J; junction bases unmatched: 14. The CDR3 has 15 amino acids. The germline V gene has CDR1 MNHNY and CDR2 SVGAGI (reference sequence). The CDR3 DNA sequence: TGTGCCAGCAAAGGCTTGGGGACAGAGGCTGACGAGCAGTACTTC. The encoded protein is CASKGLGTEADEQYF.

This chain connects TRBV2 to TRBJ2-7; 8 bases match TRBD1. CDR3 length: 14 amino acids. Germline CDR1 SNHLY, CDR2 FYNNEI. Trimming took 6 bases from V and 5 from J; bases not matched to a gene: 9. The CDR3 protein is CASRGVTGVDEQYF. In DNA, the CDR3 is TGTGCCAGCAGGGGGGTGACAGGGGTCGACGAGCAGTACTTC. The variable domain in full, completed from reference TRBV2 and TRBJ2-7, reads EPEVTQTPSHQVTQMGQEVILRCVPISNHLYFYWYRQILGQKVEFLVSFYNNEISEKSEIFDDQFSVERPDGSNFTLKIRSTKLEDSAMYFCASRGVTGVDEQYFGPGTRLTVT.